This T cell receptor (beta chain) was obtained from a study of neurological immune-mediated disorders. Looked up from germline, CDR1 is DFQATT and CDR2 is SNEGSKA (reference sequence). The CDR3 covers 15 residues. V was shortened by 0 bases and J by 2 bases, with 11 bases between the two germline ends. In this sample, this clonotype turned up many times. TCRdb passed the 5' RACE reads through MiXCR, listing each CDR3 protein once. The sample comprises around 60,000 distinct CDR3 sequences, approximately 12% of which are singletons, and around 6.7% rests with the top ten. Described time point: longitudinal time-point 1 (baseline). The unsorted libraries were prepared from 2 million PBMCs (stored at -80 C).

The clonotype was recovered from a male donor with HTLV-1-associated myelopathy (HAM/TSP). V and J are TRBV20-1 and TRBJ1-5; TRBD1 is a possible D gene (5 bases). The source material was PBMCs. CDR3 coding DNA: TGCAGTGCTAGAGAGGACACAGTTGGCAATCAGCCCCAGCATTTT. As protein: CSAREDTVGNQPQHF.